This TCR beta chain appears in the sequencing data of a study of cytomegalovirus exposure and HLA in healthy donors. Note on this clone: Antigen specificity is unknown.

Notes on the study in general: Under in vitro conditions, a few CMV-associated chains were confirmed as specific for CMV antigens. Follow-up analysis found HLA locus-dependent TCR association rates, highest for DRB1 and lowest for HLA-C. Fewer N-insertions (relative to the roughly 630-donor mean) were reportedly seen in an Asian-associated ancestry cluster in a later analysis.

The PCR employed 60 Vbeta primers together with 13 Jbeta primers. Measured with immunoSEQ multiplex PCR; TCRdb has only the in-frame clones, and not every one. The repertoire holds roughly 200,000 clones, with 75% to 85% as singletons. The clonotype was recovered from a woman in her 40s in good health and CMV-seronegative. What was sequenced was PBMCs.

The CDR3 DNA follows: TGTGCCAGTAGTATGGGGGCTGGCAGAACCTACAATGAGCAGTTCTTC. This gives the protein CASSMGAGRTYNEQFF. This chain joins TRBV19 and TRBJ2-1; TRBD1 might be the D (6 bases). The germline CDR1 and CDR2 sequences are LNHDA and SQIVND (reference sequence). V was cut by 3 bases and J by 2 bases, with 14 bases left in between. CDR3 length: 16 amino acids.